This TCR beta chain was found in a study of cytomegalovirus exposure and HLA in healthy donors (TCRdb year 2017). Turning to the overall study: According to an earlier analysis of a few hundred of the donors, 150 million to 200 million T cells yielded 95 million to 140 million unique TCR beta sequences and approximately 300 Gb of sequence data. About 320 gigabases of sequencing data and approximately 80 million unique TCR sequences were included in an early release covering several hundred HLA-typed donors. Of the roughly 430 genotyped donors, 65% to 90% fell in the genetic ancestry cluster associated with self-reported Caucasian donors. The study aimed to test whether signatures of past pathogen exposure could be identified by cataloging public T cell receptors. The T cell repertoires of about 700 subjects were profiled by immunosequencing and related to cytomegalovirus serostatus. A separate validation cohort of approximately 130 different subjects was used in addition to the roughly 720-subject first cohort. To predict cytomegalovirus infection status, the study combined high-throughput TCR immunosequencing, statistical association of individual TCRs with disease status, and machine learning. A later analysis re-analyzed previously published TCR beta repertoires from 500 to 700 donors and added high-resolution HLA genotyping to study TCR occurrence patterns. In the later analysis, no new phenotypic data were used to find candidate immune exposures; instead, reliance was placed on TCR beta sequences and their occurrence across donors. In an earlier analysis of around 540 of the donors, high-throughput TCR beta sequencing was used to judge whether each TCR beta V gene segment behaved as functional or pseudogenic. Donor age, sex, ethnicity and CMV serostatus were collected together with the repertoire data. A later genetic analysis took genome-wide SNP genotypes for about 65% of the roughly 670 donors and used that subset as a discovery cohort. All discovery cohort repertoires had been generated using a single sequencing platform. HLA typing covered class I and class II loci at four-digit resolution. The number of donors typed differed by locus, with roughly 620-630 for A, B, C, DRB1 and DQB1, 522 for DQA1, over 600 for DPA1, and under 490 for DPB1. Roughly 5 DR-DQ haplotypes were treated as single units for association and clustering because of strong linkage in the cohort. Among over 350 genotyped donors of the cohort, an average of approximately 230,000 unique TCR beta nucleotide sequences were sequenced per donor, roughly 18% of them non-productive.

The study at large found these results: A further reported finding was that TCR beta sequences accurately predicted the HLA-A and HLA-B alleles for most subjects in the first cohort. In vitro tests confirmed that a few of the cytomegalovirus-associated TCR beta chains recognize cytomegalovirus antigens. HLA typing was unavailable for some donors at each locus, so association tests used only the typed subset. The only immune exposure information available for the cohort was CMV serostatus. The study gave a list of about 150 TCR beta chains associated with cytomegalovirus. When HLA alleles, especially DR and DQ, strongly co-occurred, attributing TCR associations to individual alleles was difficult. Specific HLA alleles were associated with 16,951 TCR beta sequences at a false discovery rate of 0.05 in a later analysis. Sequencing depth was assumed to be roughly uniform across donors in the presence/absence analyses, though that assumption may not hold. In an earlier analysis of under 600 of the donors, most TCR beta V segments were observed in productive rearrangements about 90% or about 30% of the time, broadly matching IMGT annotations. Across donors, most TCR sequences were observed very rarely, whereas some public TCRs were present in many individuals. In a later analysis, most CMV-associated TCR beta chains were found to appear HLA-restricted, with HLA associations seemingly driven largely by CMV exposure. In a later analysis, HLA-associated TCR beta chains showed more clonal expansion and lower generation probabilities than non-associated chains that were equally common. Correlated functional status among segregating V segments might reflect linkage disequilibrium, but an unknown experimental factor could not be ruled out. A later analysis found that TCR association rates varied across HLA loci, with DRB1 alleles showing the most associated TCRs and HLA-C alleles the fewest. Compared with the 666-donor mean, donors in an Asian-associated ancestry cluster had fewer N-insertions in productive TCRs, according to a later genetic analysis. V-gene and J-gene trimming of TCR beta chains was associated with a missense DCLRE1C variant in a later genetic analysis, and the association was replicated in an independent cohort. A cluster of highly shared sequence variants was judged likely to be a technical artifact of the sequencing pipeline. Approximately 18 rarely observed V segments, including chromosome 9 orphons, were excluded from the earlier analysis of several hundred of the donors because counts were too low. The classifier was reported to diagnose cytomegalovirus status with high specificity and sensitivity in both the original cohort and the validation cohort. According to a later analysis, parvovirus B19, influenza, CMV and Epstein-Barr virus appeared linked to several top co-occurrence clusters. The authors suggested that the approach could potentially be generalized to other disease states and immunological phenotypes. This cohort had only TCR beta chains sequenced, and the lack of alpha or paired-chain data limited which features could be detected.

The library came from the immunoSEQ multiplex PCR assay. A mixture of 60 forward primers for TCR Vbeta segments and 13 reverse primers for TCR Jbeta segments was used in the multiplex PCR. The CDR3 region of rearranged TCR beta genes was amplified from genomic DNA with a multiplex PCR assay. The amplified TCR beta libraries were sequenced on the Illumina HiSeq System as 87-base-pair reads. The authors' pipeline ran thus. Across the 700 or so repertoires, a later analysis counted tens of millions of unique TCR beta chains, 8.5 million to 12 million of which were shared by at least two donors. To remove PCR and sequencing errors, raw reads were error-corrected and collapsed into unique sequences using a nearest-neighbor algorithm that merged closely related sequences. Alignment of CDR3 sequences to IMGT reference sequences was used to assign V, D and J gene segments. For a sequence to be retained, a match of at least six nucleotides was required to both a V gene segment and a J gene segment. Rearrangements were called productive when the CDR3 lacked stop codons and stayed in frame with V and J; all others were non-productive. CDR3 was defined according to IMGT convention as the region running from the second conserved V-encoded cysteine to the conserved J-encoded phenylalanine. Sequences without an unambiguous match to a single V gene segment were excluded from the earlier analysis of 500 to 700 of the donors. An earlier analysis of approximately 590 of the donors called V segments functional above 56.7% productive rearrangements and segregating when the between-donor standard deviation exceeded 5%. To diagnose cytomegalovirus status from the catalog of TCR beta chain sequences, a statistical classification framework was built. In a later analysis, TCR nucleotide sequences were compared against IMGT/GENE-DB human TR gene sequences so that V and J genes could be assigned. The TCRdist pipeline was used in a later analysis to assign CDR3 sequences and most-parsimonious VDJ recombination scenarios. In a later analysis, every TCR beta chain was defined by the combination of its CDR3 amino acid sequence and its V-gene family, and reads without a unique V-gene family were dropped. To address suspected cross-contamination and a sequencing artifact, a later analysis removed several hundred highly shared, low-generation-probability nucleotide sequences. In a later analysis, a clonal expansion index for each public chain was calculated from normalized within-repertoire ranks of inferred template counts. Generation probabilities in a later analysis came from a VDJ recombination model fitted to out-of-frame rearrangements, and those results were checked against IGoR. In a later analysis, hypergeometric tests were used to score TCR-TCR, TCR-HLA and TCR-CMV co-occurrence, with a repertoire-size bias correction applied to TCR pairs. To estimate false discovery rates, a later analysis permuted the HLA or CMV assignments 20 times. A later analysis grouped co-occurring TCRs with DBSCAN, adding TCRdist sequence similarity when clustering within HLA-allele-positive subsets. Co-occurrence clustering excluded repertoires with fewer than 30,000 or more than 120,000 public chains, plus five with anomalous nucleotide sharing. This immuneACCESS table, as held by TCRdb, lists in-frame sequences with V and J called but not all clones. Of the missing ones, under half trace to an unresolved V gene in checked studies; the others have no known cause. V and J calls and clone size are given by that table; D and trimming were obtained from the DNA. Present in this sample are about 130,000 clones, 80% of which were seen just once. Jointly, the top ten make up around 2.5% of the sample.

Remarks on this clone: It lacks a known antigen. Base qualities are not provided; no much larger clone lies one nucleotide away.

The cohort consisted of some 730 healthy bone marrow donors. Cohort members were all nominally healthy when sampled, although unrecorded immune exposures were likely present. The donor tested CMV seronegative, placing the donor among the 350 to 400 seronegative members of the cohort. Each donor provided a peripheral blood sample, and peripheral blood mononuclear cells were used for TCR beta sequencing. The Qiagen DNeasy Blood Extraction Kit was used to extract genomic DNA from the blood cell samples. The clonotype comes from a young man in good health and CMV-seronegative. The sequenced material came from PBMCs.

The CDR3 protein sequence reads: CASSLQVSYEQYF. DNA sequence: TGTGCCAGCAGCTTACAGGTCTCCTACGAGCAGTACTTC. The chain employs TRBV11-2 and TRBJ2-7; no D segment can be confidently identified. Trimming at the junction amounts to 2 bases on V and 0 bases on J, and the germline ends lie 5 bases apart. The germline V gene gives CDR1 as SGHAT and CDR2 as FQNNGV. The CDR3, cysteine through phenylalanine, is 13 amino acids long. Only the CDR3 part of the read is kept: 39 bases, read in frame from the first base.